This TCR beta chain stems from a study of OX40 agonist ivuxolimab in advanced cancers. Regarding the research as a whole: Ivuxolimab was an agonistic, fully human IgG2 monoclonal antibody directed against OX40 (CD134), a costimulatory receptor. Intravenous ivuxolimab was administered to patients every 2 weeks at six dose levels: 0.01, 0.1, 0.3, 1.5, 3 and 10 mg/kg. Among the 50 to 55 dose-escalation patients, about 20 had hepatocellular carcinoma, roughly 15 melanoma, 9 renal cell carcinoma and 9 head and neck cancer. In the dose-escalation cohort, roughly 82% of patients were male, and the mean age was around 65 years with a range of roughly 23 to 90. Prior anti-PD-1, anti-PD-L1 or anti-CTLA-4 therapy was permitted, and checkpoint inhibitors had been received by roughly two fifths of dose-escalation patients. Three dose-escalation patients achieved partial responses, one with hepatocellular carcinoma and two with cutaneous melanoma. Peripheral TCRbeta sequencing aimed to test whether ivuxolimab altered TCR sequence diversity and caused clonal T-cell expansion. The paper reports the monotherapy dose-escalation portion (N of about 51 patients) of the phase I ivuxolimab trial. What the research found in general, with its limitations: Partial responders in the 0.1-3.0 mg/kg groups had among the lowest normalized peripheral clonal expansion, especially among CD8+ T cells. After ivuxolimab, expanded clones were on average more numerous among CD8+ T cells than among CD4+ T cells. Low levels of normalized T-cell clonal expansion were also seen in some patients who did not respond. At doses from 0.1 to 3.0 mg/kg, clonal expansion was seen in both CD4+ and CD8+ blood T cells between baseline and week 6. Which antigens the clonally expanded peripheral T cells were specific for was not determined.

The trial excluded patients who had a history of autoimmune disease or were on systemic immunosuppression. In every dose cohort, peripheral blood was drawn for TCR sequencing at baseline, cycle 4 day 1, and cycle 7 day 1. Samples came from an open-label, multicenter, first-in-human phase I dose-escalation trial of ivuxolimab. Adults with locally advanced or metastatic head and neck squamous cell, hepatocellular, melanoma or renal cell carcinoma were enrolled in the trial. Before TCR sequencing, CD4+ and CD8+ T cells were separately sorted from peripheral blood. To sequence the TCRbeta CDR3 region, genomic DNA was isolated from the sorted cells. The immunoSEQ Assay was used for sequencing of TCRbeta CDR3 regions. The immuneACCESS repertoire file appears here via TCRdb, limited to in-frame rearrangements. These files lack a portion of the clones; in checked studies, under half of the deficit traces to unresolved V genes, and the cause of the others is not known. Here the sample has about 40,000 clones; 82% occur a single time. Together, the top ten hold approximately 1.8% of the sample.

In the germline V gene (reference sequence), CDR1 corresponds to LNHDA and CDR2 to SQIVND. Clipping removes 7 bases from V and 7 bases from J, with 13 as the unmatched junction base count. Measured from the cysteine to the phenylalanine, the CDR3 is 15 residues long. Of all the DNA, just the CDR3 is kept, 45 bases in frame from base 1. For this clone: The antigen this receptor binds is unknown. Base qualities were left out, and no much larger clone turns up one base away.

The sequences come from CD4+ or CD8+ T cells sorted from blood, collected in a trial of the OX40 agonist ivuxolimab. The chain uses TRBV19 and TRBJ2-5; TRBD1 matches 9 bases in the middle. The source is an adult with an advanced solid tumor such as melanoma, head and neck, liver or kidney cancer. The CDR3 in this case is CASTLRSGQGVTQYF. The DNA is TGTGCCAGTACCCTTCGATCGGGACAGGGAGTGACCCAGTACTTC.